Included here is one TCR beta chain sequence, with context. The V end was cut by 6 bases, the J end by 3 bases, with 17 bases between. The germline gives CDR1 LGHNA, CDR2 YSLEER. This CDR3 has 15 amino acids. The data were obtained in a study of blood T cell repertoires in COVID-19. In the study overall: Sources were T cells, B-cell-depleted T cells, or PBMCs; the material itself was cDNA or gDNA.

Original processing methods: Estimation of nucleated cell counts was performed using reference gene primer amplification. Assay used: immunoSEQ multiplex PCR; TCRdb lists only in-frame clones, some missing. V, J and clone size are those of that table, while D and trimming were read from the DNA. The profile covers more than 200,000 clones, with around 84% appearing a single time and 4.2% taken by the ten largest. This receptor was taken from a man aged 60 to 75 with acute or convalescent COVID-19. Sequencing was carried out using peripheral blood. The V call is TRBV4-3, the J call TRBJ2-5; D may be TRBD2 (6 bases). The CDR3 coding sequence is TGCGCCAGCAGTCTGGCCTGGGGCGGGGAAGAGACCCAGTACTTC. Its translation: CASSLAWGGEETQYF.